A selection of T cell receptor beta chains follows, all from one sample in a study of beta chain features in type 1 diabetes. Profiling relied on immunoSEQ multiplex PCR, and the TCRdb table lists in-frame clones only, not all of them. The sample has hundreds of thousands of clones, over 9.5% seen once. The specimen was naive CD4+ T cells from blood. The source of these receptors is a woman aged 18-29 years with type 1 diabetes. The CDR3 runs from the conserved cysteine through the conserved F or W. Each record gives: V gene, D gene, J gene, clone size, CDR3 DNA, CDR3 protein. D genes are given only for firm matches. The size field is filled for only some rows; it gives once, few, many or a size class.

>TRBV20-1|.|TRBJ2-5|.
TGCAGTGCTAGAGTTATAGAGACCCAGTACTTC
CSARVIETQYF
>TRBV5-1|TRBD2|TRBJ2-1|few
TGCGCCAGCAGACCCCCGGGACTAGCGAACAATGAGCAGTTCTTC
CASRPPGLANNEQFF
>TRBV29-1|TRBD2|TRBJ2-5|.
TGCAGCGTTGATGGGGGGGAAGAGACCCAGTACTTC
CSVDGGEETQYF
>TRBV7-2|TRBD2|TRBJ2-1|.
TGTGCCAGCAGCTTAGTCTTGGCTAGCGGGACCGATGAGCAGTTCTTC
CASSLVLASGTDEQFF
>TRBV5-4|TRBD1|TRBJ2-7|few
TGTGCCAGCAGCTTCACTCTCGACAGGGCGGCTTACGAGCAGTACTTC
CASSFTLDRAAYEQYF
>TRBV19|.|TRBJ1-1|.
TGTGCCAGTAGCCTACAGGGGAACACTGAAGCTTTCTTT
CASSLQGNTEAFF
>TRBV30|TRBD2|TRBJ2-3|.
TGTGCCTGGAGTCAGGGTACTAGCGGCACAGATACGCAGTATTTT
CAWSQGTSGTDTQYF
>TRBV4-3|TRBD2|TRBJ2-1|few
TGCGCCAGCAGCCCTCGACTAGCGGGGAGCTCCTACAATGAGCAGTTCTTC
CASSPRLAGSSYNEQFF
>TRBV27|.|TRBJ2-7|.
TGTGCCAGTGGAGAGCCGGGACTTATCTCCTACGAGCAGTACTTC
CASGEPGLISYEQYF
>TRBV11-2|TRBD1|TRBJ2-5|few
TGTGCCAGCAGCTTAGGTGATACGGGACAGGGATGGACCCAGTACTTC
CASSLGDTGQGWTQYF
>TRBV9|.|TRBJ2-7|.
TGTGCCAGCAGCGTAGGGGGGGATATTCCCTACGAGCAGTACTTC
CASSVGGDIPYEQYF
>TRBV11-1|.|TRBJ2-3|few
TGTGCCAGCAGCTTAGGTTACGGGGATACGCAGTATTTT
CASSLGYGDTQYF
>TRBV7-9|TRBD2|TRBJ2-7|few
TGTGCCAGCAGCCCGGGGGGGAGCTCCTACGAGCAGTACTTC
CASSPGGSSYEQYF
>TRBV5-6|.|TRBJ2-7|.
TGTGCCAGCAGCCAAAACTACGAGCAGTACTTC
CASSQNYEQYF
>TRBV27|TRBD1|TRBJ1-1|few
TGTGCCAGCAGTCGGGACAGGGCAAACACTGAAGCTTTCTTT
CASSRDRANTEAFF
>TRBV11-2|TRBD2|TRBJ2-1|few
TGTGCCAGCAGCTCGGGACTAGTTCTTACCCCCGGATTCTTC
CASSSGLVLTPGFF
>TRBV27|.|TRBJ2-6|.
TGTGCCAGCAGTTCTCTGGTCAGGGTATCTGGGGCCAACGTCCTGACTTTC
CASSSLVRVSGANVLTF
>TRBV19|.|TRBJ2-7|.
TGTGCCAGTAGTATGCAGAGTTTCCGGACAGCCCCCTACGAGCAGTACTTC
CASSMQSFRTAPYEQYF
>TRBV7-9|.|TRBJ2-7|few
TGTGCCAGCAGCCGGGGCTCCTACGAGCAGTACTTC
CASSRGSYEQYF
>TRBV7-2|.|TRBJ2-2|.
TGTGCCAGCAGCAATCAGGTGATCACGGCCGGGGAGCTGTTTTTT
CASSNQVITAGELFF
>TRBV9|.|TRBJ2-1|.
TGTGCCAGCAGCGTAGGAGCAAGTAGCGGCAATGAGCAGTTCTTC
CASSVGASSGNEQFF
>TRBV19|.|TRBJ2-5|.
TGTGCCAGTGGGACCGGGGGGCCTGAAGAGACCCAGTACTTC
CASGTGGPEETQYF
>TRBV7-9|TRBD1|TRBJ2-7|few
TGTGCCAGCAGCACTAGACAGGGCTCCCAATACTACGAGCAGTACTTC
CASSTRQGSQYYEQYF
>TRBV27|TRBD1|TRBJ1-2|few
TGTGCCAGCAGCCTCGGGACAGGGGATGGCTACACCTTC
CASSLGTGDGYTF
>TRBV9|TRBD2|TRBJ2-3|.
TGTGCCAGCACCAGCGGGGGAAGCACAGATACGCAGTATTTT
CASTSGGSTDTQYF
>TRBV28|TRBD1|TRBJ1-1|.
TGTGCCAGCAGTTTTTGGGGACAGGCGAGGACTGAAGCTTTCTTT
CASSFWGQARTEAFF
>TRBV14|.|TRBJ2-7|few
TGTGCCAGCAGCCAAGAGGTCGACAACTCCCCCGACGAGCAGTACTTC
CASSQEVDNSPDEQYF
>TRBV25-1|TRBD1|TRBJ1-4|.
TGTGCCAGCAGTGACCGGGACAGGGTCGAAAAACTGTTTTTT
CASSDRDRVEKLFF
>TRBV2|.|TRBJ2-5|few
TGTGCCAGCAGTGAAGGCAGGACTCCTCTGGGGGAGACCCAGTACTTC
CASSEGRTPLGETQYF
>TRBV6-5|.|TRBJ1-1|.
TGTGCCACCGTGGGCCAGATGAACACTGAAGCTTTCTTT
CATVGQMNTEAFF
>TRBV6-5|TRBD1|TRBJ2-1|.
TGTGCCAGCGGTACAGGGGGGTATGAGCAGTTCTTC
CASGTGGYEQFF
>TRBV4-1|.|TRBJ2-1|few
TGCGCCAGCAGCCAAGGGGCTCGGGGGTCCTACAATGAGCAGTTCTTC
CASSQGARGSYNEQFF
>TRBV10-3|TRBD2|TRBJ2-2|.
TGTGCCATCAGTGGTCTAGCGGGAGCCCCAGACACCGGGGAGCTGTTTTTT
CAISGLAGAPDTGELFF
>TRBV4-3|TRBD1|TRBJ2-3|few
TGCGCCAGCAGCACCGCAGGGGGCCCCACAGATACGCAGTATTTT
CASSTAGGPTDTQYF
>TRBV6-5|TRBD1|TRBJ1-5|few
TGTGCCAGCAGTTCTAGGGACAGGGGTGGGAATCAGCCCCAGCATTTT
CASSSRDRGGNQPQHF
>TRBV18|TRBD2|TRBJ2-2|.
TGTGCCAGCTCACCACCGGGACTAGCGGGAGTAACGGGGGAGCTGTTTTTT
CASSPPGLAGVTGELFF